This T cell receptor beta chain was found in a study of siplizumab effects on memory and regulatory T cells. Concerning this clone: Its antigen is as yet unknown.

J lost 3 bases, V lost 7 bases, and 20 bases had no gene match. The CDR3 totals 18 residues. Germline assignment: CDR1 MDHEN and CDR2 SYDVKM. Libraries were prepared by immunoSEQ multiplex PCR; TCRdb keeps only in-frame clonotypes and omits some of them. In the table there are roughly 100,000 clones, roughly nine tenths of which are singletons. The study's findings and limits: Roughly 80-96% of proliferating CD4+ or CD8+ clones lacked a naive or memory phenotype that could be assigned. Unstimulated subsets captured only a minor fraction of alloreactive clones. Whether proliferating Tregs in siplizumab cultures suppress was not functionally confirmed.

V gene TRBV28 combines with J gene TRBJ1-1, with 7 bases aligning to TRBD1. The receptor was isolated from a human donor in good health. Sequencing input: CD4+ T cells sorted from blood. The CDR3 loop is CASTPRDSRLFLHTEAFF. Here the CDR3 DNA reads TGTGCCAGCACACCCCGGGACAGCCGACTTTTCTTACACACTGAAGCTTTCTTT.